This T cell receptor (beta chain) was captured by sequencing in a study of blood T cell repertoires in COVID-19. The assay was immunoSEQ multiplex PCR, and TCRdb's table has in-frame clones only and misses some. The table lists 40,000 to 55,000 clones, over 75% of them singletons. The material sequenced was peripheral blood. The receptor's source is a man between 45 and 60 years old with active COVID-19.

CDR3 amino acids: CASSSDRGNEKLFF. Written as DNA, the CDR3 is TGTGCCAGCAGTTCTGACAGGGGGAATGAAAAACTGTTTTTT. The chain recombines TRBV13 with TRBJ1-4, with 9 bases that match TRBD1. Losses at the gene ends were 6 bases for V and 5 bases for J; bases not matched to a gene: 4. CDR1 and CDR2 (germline): PRHDT, FYEKMQ (reference sequence). The CDR3 loop spans 14 amino acids.